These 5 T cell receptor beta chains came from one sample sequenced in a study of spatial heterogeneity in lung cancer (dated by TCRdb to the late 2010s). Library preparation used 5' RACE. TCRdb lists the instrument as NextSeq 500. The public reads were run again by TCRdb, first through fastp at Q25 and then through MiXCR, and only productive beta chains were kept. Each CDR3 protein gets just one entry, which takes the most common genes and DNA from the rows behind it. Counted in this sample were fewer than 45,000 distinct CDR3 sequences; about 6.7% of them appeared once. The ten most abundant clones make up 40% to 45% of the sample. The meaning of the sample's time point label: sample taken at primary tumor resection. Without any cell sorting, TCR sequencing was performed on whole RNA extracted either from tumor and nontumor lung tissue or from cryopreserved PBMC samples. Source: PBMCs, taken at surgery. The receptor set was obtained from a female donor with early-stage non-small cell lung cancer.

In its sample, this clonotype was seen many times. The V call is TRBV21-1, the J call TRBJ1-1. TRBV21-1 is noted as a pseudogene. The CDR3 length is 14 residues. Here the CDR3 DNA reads TGTGCCAGCAGCACAGGGGGAGTGAACACTGAAGCTTTCTTT. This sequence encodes CASSTGGVNTEAFF.

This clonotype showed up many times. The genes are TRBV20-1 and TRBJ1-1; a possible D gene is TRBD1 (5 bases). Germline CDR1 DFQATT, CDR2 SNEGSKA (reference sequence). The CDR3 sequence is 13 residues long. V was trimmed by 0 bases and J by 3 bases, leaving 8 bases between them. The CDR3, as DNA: TGCAGTGCTAGAGATCAAGGGGACACTGAAGCTTTCTTT. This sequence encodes CSARDQGDTEAFF.

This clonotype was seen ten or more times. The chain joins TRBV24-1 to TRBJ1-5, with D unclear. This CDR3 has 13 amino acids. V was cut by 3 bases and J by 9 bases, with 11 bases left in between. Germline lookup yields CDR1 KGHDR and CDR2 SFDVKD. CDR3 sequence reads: CATSDRFGLPQHF. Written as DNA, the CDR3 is TGTGCCACCAGTGATCGTTTCGGACTGCCCCAGCATTTT.

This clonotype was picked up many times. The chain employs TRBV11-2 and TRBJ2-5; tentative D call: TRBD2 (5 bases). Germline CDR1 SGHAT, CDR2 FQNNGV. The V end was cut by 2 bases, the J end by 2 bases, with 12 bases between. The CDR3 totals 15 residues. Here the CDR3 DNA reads TGTGCCAGCAGCTTATTTATCCGGGAACAAGAGACCCAGTACTTC. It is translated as CASSLFIREQETQYF.

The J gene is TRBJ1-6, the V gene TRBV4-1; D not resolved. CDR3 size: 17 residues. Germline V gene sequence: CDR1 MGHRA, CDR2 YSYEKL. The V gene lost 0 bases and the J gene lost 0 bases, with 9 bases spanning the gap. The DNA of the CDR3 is TGCGCCAGCAGCCAAGATAGTCTGAGCTCCTATAATTCACCCCTCCACTTT. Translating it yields CASSQDSLSSYNSPLHF.